The sample holds a few counts of the clone carrying this TCR beta chain. The data were obtained in a study of CD8+ T cells in alopecia areata. Study summary: Dosing with tofacitinib proceeded for 6 to 18 months, followed by 6 months off drug.

cDNA reverse transcribed from extracted RNA served as the sequencing template. Method: immunoSEQ multiplex PCR; TCRdb's copy keeps in-frame clones and lacks some. The sample includes 130,000 to 150,000 clones, roughly 46% of them seen just once. Punch biopsies of lesional scalp, plus peripheral blood, were taken from alopecia areata patients. V dropped 0 bases and J dropped 4 bases, with 16 bases sitting between them. Germline V CDR1 and CDR2: LGHNA, YNFKEQ. The CDR3 has 17 amino acids. The sequence came from a human donor with alopecia areata. The rearrangement links TRBV4-2 to TRBJ1-5; D gene ambiguous. This specimen was CD4+ T cells sorted from blood, taken at week 0. The CDR3 region has the DNA TGTGCCAGCAGCCAAGATCAAAGACTGGCGCCAAATCAGCCCCAGCATTTT. It translates to CASSQDQRLAPNQPQHF.